This TCR beta chain was sequenced for a study of shared clonotypes between healthy human individuals. Germline V gene data show CDR1 as SGHAT and CDR2 as FQNNGV. Trimming took 1 base from V and 0 from J, leaving 10 bases between them. This CDR3 comprises 15 residues. Naive CD8 cells lacked CD45RO, underwent positive selection for CCR7 and left out terminally differentiated effector memory CD45RA+ cells. The donors, healthy adults who were HIV-negative, had experienced no recent acute infections or vaccinations. Data came from immunoSEQ multiplex PCR; TCRdb stores just in-frame clones and leaves some out. The repertoire has approximately 740,000 clones, 90% to 95% of them found once; the top ten carry 24%.

Sequenced: naive CD8+ T cells sorted from blood. The chain is built from TRBV11-2 and TRBJ2-7; no clear D. The clonotype comes from a man aged 25-40 years in good health. The CDR3 reads CASSLVGRVSYEQYF. CDR3 nucleotides: TGTGCCAGCAGCTTAGTAGGACGGGTCTCCTACGAGCAGTACTTC.